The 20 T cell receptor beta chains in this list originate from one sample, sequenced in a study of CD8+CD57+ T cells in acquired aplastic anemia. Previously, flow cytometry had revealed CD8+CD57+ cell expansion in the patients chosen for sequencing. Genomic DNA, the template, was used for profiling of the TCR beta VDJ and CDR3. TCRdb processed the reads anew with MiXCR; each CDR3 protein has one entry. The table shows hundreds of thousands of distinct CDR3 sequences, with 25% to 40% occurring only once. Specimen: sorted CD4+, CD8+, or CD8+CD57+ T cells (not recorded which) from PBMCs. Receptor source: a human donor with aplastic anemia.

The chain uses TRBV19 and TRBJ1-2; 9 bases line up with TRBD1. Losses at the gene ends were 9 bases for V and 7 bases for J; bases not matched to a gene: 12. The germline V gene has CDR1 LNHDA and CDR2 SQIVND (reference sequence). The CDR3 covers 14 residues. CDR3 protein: CARSTGQGGPGYTF. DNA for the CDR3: TGTGCCAGAAGCACGGGACAGGGAGGCCCTGGCTACACCTTC.

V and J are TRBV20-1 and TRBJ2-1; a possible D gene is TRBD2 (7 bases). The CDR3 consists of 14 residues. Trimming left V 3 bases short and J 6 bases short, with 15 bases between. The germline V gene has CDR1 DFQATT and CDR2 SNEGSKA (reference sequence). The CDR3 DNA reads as TGCAGTGCTAGTGGCGGGGGCCCCGCCAATGAGCAGTTCTTC. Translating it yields CSASGGGPANEQFF.

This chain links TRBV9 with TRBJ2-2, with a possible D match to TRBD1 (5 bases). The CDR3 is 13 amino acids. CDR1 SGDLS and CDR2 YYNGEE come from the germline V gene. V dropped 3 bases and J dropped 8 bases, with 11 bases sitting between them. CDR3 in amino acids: CASSAENRGELFF. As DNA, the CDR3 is TGTGCCAGCAGCGCAGAAAACAGGGGGGAGCTGTTTTTT.

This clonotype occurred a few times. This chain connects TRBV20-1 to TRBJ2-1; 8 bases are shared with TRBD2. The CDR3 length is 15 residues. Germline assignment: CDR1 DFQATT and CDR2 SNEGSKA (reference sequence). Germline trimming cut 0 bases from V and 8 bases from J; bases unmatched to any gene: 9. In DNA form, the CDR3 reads TGCAGTGCTAGAGATGCGGGAGGTCACCCCGATGAGCAGTTCTTC. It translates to CSARDAGGHPDEQFF.

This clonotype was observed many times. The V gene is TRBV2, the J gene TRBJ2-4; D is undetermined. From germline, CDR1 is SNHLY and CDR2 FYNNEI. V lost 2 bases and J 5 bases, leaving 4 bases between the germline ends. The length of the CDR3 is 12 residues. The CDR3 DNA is TGTGCCAGCAGTGAAAGGGAAAACATTCAGTACTTC. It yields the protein CASSERENIQYF.

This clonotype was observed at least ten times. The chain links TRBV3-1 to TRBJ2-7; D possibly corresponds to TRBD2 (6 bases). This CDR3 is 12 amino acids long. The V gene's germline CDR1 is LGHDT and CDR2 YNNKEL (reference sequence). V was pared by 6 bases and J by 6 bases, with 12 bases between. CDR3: CASRLALGEQYF. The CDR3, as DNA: TGTGCCAGCAGACTAGCTCTTGGCGAGCAGTACTTC.

The CDR3 spells CASSGGLAGGEAFF. Here the CDR3 DNA reads TGTGCCAGCAGTGGGGGACTAGCGGGAGGTGAAGCTTTCTTT. The chain recombines TRBV2 with TRBJ1-1; D perhaps matches TRBD1 (5 bases). Germline-derived CDR1 and CDR2 are SNHLY and FYNNEI. This CDR3 comprises 14 residues. V was trimmed by 4 bases and J by 7 bases, leaving 16 bases between them.

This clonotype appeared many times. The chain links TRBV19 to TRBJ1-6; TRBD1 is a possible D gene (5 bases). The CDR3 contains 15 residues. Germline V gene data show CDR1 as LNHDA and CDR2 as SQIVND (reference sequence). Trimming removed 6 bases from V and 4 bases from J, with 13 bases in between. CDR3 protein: CASRVVQGYNSPLHF. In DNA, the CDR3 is TGTGCCAGTAGGGTTGTGCAGGGATATAATTCACCCCTCCACTTT.

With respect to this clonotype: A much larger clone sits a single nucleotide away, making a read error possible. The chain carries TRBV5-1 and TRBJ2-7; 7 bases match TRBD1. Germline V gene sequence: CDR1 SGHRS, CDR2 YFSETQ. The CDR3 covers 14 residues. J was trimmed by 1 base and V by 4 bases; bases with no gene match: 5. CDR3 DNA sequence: TGCGCCAGCAGCAGGGGACAGCAATCCTACGAGCAGTACTTC. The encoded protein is CASSRGQQSYEQYF.

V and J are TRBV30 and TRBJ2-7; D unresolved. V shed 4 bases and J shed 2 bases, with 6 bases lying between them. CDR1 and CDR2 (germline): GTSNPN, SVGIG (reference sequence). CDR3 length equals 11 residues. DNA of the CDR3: TGTGCCTGGATGTACACCTACGAGCAGTACTTC. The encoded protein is CAWMYTYEQYF.

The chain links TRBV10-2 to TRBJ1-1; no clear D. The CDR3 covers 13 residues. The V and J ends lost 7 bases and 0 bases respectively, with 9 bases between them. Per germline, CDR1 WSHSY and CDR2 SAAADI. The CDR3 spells CASNKAMNTEAFF. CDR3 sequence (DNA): TGCGCCAGCAATAAGGCGATGAACACTGAAGCTTTCTTT.

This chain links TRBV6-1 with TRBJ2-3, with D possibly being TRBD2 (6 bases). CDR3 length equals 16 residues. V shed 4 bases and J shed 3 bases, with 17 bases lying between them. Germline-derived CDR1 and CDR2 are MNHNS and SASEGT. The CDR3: CASSAGLHGGTDTQYF. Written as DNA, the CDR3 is TGTGCCAGCAGTGCGGGACTCCACGGTGGGACAGATACGCAGTATTTT.

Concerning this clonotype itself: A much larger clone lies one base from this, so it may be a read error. The CDR3, as DNA: TGTGCCAGCTCCTCTCAAATCTTAGGGTTTCATGGCTGCACCTTC. Amino acid sequence: CASSSQILGFHGCTF. The chain recombines TRBV2 with TRBJ1-2; no clear D gene. Per germline, CDR1 SNHLY and CDR2 FYNNEI. The CDR3 is made up of 15 amino acids.

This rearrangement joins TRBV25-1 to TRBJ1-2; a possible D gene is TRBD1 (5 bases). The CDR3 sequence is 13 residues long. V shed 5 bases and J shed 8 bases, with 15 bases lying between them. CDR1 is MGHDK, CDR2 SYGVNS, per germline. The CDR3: CASSTTGTQGYTF. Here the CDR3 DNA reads TGTGCCAGCAGTACGACCGGGACCCAGGGCTACACCTTC.

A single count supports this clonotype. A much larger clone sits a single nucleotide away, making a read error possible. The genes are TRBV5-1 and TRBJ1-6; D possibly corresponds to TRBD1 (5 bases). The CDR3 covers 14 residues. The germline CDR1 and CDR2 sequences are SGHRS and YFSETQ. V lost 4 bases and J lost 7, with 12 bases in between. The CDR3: CASSTQDTNSPLHF. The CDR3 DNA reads TGCGCCAGCAGCACCCAGGACACAAATTCACCCCTCCACTTT. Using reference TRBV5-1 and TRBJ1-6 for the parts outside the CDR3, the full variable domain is KAGVTQTPRYLIKTRGQQVTLSCSPISGHRSVSWYQQTPGQGLQFLFEYFSETQRNKGNFPGRFSGRQFSNSRSEMNVSTLELGDSALYLCASSTQDTNSPLHFGNGTRLTVT.

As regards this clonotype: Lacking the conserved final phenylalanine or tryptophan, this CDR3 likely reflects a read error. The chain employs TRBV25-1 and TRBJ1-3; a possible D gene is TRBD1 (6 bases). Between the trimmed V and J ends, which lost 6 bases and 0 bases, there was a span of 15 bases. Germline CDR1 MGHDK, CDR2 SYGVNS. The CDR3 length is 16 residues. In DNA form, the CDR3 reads TGTGCCAGCAGCTTATTCCGACAGGCCTCTGGAAACACCATATATCTT. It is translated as CASSLFRQASGNTIYL.

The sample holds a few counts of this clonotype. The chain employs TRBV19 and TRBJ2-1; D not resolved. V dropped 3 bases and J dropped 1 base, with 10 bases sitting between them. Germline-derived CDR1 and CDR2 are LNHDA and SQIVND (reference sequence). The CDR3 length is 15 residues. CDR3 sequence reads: CASSIETSSYNEQFF. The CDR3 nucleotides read TGTGCCAGTAGTATTGAGACTTCTTCCTACAATGAGCAGTTCTTC.

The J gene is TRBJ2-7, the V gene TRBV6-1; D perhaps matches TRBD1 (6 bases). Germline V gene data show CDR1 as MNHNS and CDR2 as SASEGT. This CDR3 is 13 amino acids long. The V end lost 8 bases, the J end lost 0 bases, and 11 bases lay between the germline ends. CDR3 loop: CASDPGVSYEQYF. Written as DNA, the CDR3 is TGTGCCAGCGACCCAGGGGTCTCCTACGAGCAGTACTTC.

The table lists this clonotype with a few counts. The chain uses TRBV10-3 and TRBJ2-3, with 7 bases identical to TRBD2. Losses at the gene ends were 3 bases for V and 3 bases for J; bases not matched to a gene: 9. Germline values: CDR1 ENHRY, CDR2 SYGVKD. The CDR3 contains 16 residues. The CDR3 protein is CAISEGRLAVTDTQYF. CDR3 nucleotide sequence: TGTGCCATCAGTGAAGGGCGGCTAGCGGTAACAGATACGCAGTATTTT.

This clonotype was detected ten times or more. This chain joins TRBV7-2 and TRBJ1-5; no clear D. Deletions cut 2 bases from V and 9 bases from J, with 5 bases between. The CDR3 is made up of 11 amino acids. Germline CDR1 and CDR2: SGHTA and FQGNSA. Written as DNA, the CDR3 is TGTGCCAGCAGCTTAAGCGGGCCCCAGCATTTT. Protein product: CASSLSGPQHF.